The clone carrying this TCR beta chain was picked up a small number of times. What it recognizes is unknown. This record belongs to a study of T cell repertoires in cytomegalovirus infection. Study-level background: The public TCR beta signatures pointed to both CMV infection and matching HLA type. Study findings and constraints: Adding up the frequency of public TCR beta families identified people who carried CMV plus the relevant HLA. Within the response measured ex vivo, HLA-C-restricted CMV-specific TCR beta clonotypes were dominant.

From the reads, TCRdb called clonotypes with MiXCR, one entry per CDR3 protein. The sample has approximately 750,000 distinct CDR3 sequences; 35% are singletons. The CDR3 is 14 amino acids. V gave up 7 bases and J gave up 2 bases; unmatched junction bases: 5. Germline V CDR1 and CDR2: LNHDA, SQIVND (reference sequence). This rearrangement joins TRBV19 to TRBJ2-3, with 8 bases aligning to TRBD2. The sample taken for sequencing was PBMCs. The receptor comes from a human donor in good health (CMV status not recorded). Some clones in this sample may be carry-over from other donors' samples. The DNA of the CDR3 is TGTGCCAGTACCCGCGGGGGGCTCACAGATACGCAGTATTTT. Translated, it gives CASTRGGLTDTQYF.